These T cell receptor beta chains were read from a single sample in a study of blood T cell repertoires in COVID-19. This table comes from immunoSEQ multiplex PCR, and its TCRdb copy is limited to in-frame clones, with some not included. This repertoire shows 150,000 or so clones, 85% found once; its top ten account for approximately 3.3%. Sequenced input: peripheral blood. The receptor source for this set is a human donor with acute or convalescent COVID-19. The donor label of this sample is uncertain. CDR3s include the opening cysteine and the closing phenylalanine or tryptophan. A D gene is named only where the DNA matches it firmly. A clone size is listed for some rows: how often the clone was seen (once, few, many), or a class if it is expanded.

d_call	cdr3_length	clone_size	j_call	v_call	cdr3_nt	cdr3_aa
.	14	few	TRBJ2-7	TRBV19	TGTGCCAGTACCGAGGCCGCGGGATCCTACGAGCAGTACTTC	CASTEAAGSYEQYF
TRBD2	15	.	TRBJ2-1	TRBV6-4	TGTGCCAGCAGTCAGACTAGCGGGGGGGCCGATGAGCAGTTCTTC	CASSQTSGGADEQFF
TRBD2	17	.	TRBJ2-1	TRBV18	TGTGCCAGCTCACCGTCTGGACTAGCGGGGGGGGTAAGTGAGCAGTTCTTC	CASSPSGLAGGVSEQFF
.	15	.	TRBJ2-2	TRBV7-9	TGTGCCAGCAGCCCGGACAGCTGGAACACCGGGGAGCTGTTTTTT	CASSPDSWNTGELFF
TRBD1	16	once	TRBJ1-2	TRBV3-1/TRBV3-2	TGTGCCAGCAGCCCCCGGGACAGGGGGCCAGACTATGGCTACACCTTC	CASSPRDRGPDYGYTF
TRBD1	13	.	TRBJ1-6	TRBV6-6	TGTGCCAGCAGGACAGGGGCTAATTCACCCCTCCACTTT	CASRTGANSPLHF
.	15	.	TRBJ1-2	TRBV7-2	TGTGCCAGCAGCTTAGGGTCCGGGTCTCGGGATGGCTACACCTTC	CASSLGSGSRDGYTF
.	15	.	TRBJ1-1	TRBV11-3	TGTGCCAGCAGTATAGATCGGGGGATGAACACTGAAGCTTTCTTT	CASSIDRGMNTEAFF
.	18	.	TRBJ1-1	TRBV30	TGTGCCTGGAGCCGCCCCTTTCTCGGCGGAGGGAGGCACACTGAAGCTTTCTTT	CAWSRPFLGGGRHTEAFF
.	15	few	TRBJ1-5	TRBV30	TGTGCCTGGAGTCATCCGACAGGTTTAAATCAGCCCCAGCATTTT	CAWSHPTGLNQPQHF
.	15	few	TRBJ2-7	TRBV4-2	TGTGCCAGCAGCCAAGACAGCACAGGATCCTACGAGCAGTACTTC	CASSQDSTGSYEQYF
.	14	.	TRBJ1-6	TRBV5-8	TGTGCCAGCAGTTATGGACTGAATAATTCACCCCTCCACTTT	CASSYGLNNSPLHF
TRBD1	15	.	TRBJ1-1	TRBV2	TGTGCCAGCACCATACAGGGGAGGTTGGACACTGAAGCTTTCTTT	CASTIQGRLDTEAFF
TRBD1	11	.	TRBJ1-1	TRBV12-3/TRBV12-4	TGTGCCAGCAGTCGAGACAGGGACGCTTTCTTT	CASSRDRDAFF
.	15	.	TRBJ2-3	TRBV4-1	TGCGCCAGCAGCCAAGTTGGGGGGTCCACAGATACGCAGTATTTT	CASSQVGGSTDTQYF
TRBD1	15	.	TRBJ1-5	TRBV6-2/TRBV6-3	TGTGCCAGCAGTTCCCCTACAGGGGTGGAACAAACCCAGCATTTT	CASSSPTGVEQTQHF
TRBD2	12	once	TRBJ2-4	TRBV27	TGTGCCACGCACGGGGGGGGCGGCATTCAGTACTTC	CATHGGGGIQYF
TRBD1	15	.	TRBJ1-5	TRBV5-1	TGCGCCAGCAGCTGGGGGACAGGCGCGTGGCAGCCCCAGCATTTT	CASSWGTGAWQPQHF
.	13	.	TRBJ1-5	TRBV19	TGTGCCAGTAGTACCAGGGCTGAACAGCCCCAGCATTTT	CASSTRAEQPQHF
.	12	.	TRBJ1-1	TRBV2	TGTGCCAGCATGAGGGACTCCTCGGAAGCTTTCTTT	CASMRDSSEAFF
TRBD1	21	once	TRBJ2-7	TRBV19	TGTGCCAGTAGTATAGTTTTACCGTTCACCCGAACAGGGGGGTCCTCCTACGAGCAGTACTTC	CASSIVLPFTRTGGSSYEQYF
TRBD1	15	.	TRBJ2-3	TRBV6-1	TGTGCCAGCAGTGAAAGGGGTCGAGAGGCAGGGGGCGAGTATTTT	CASSERGREAGGEYF